A selection of T cell receptor beta chains follows, all from one sample in a study of blood T cells in healthy people across ages. TCRdb passed the 5' RACE reads through MiXCR, listing each CDR3 protein once. The table shows about 780,000 distinct CDR3 sequences, with around a quarter occurring only once. These data were also reused for a study on T cells of mothers and their children.

Sequenced input: blood. Receptor source: a boy between 10 and 17 years old in good health. CDR3s include the opening cysteine and the closing phenylalanine or tryptophan. A D gene is named only where the DNA matches it firmly. Expanded clones get a size class; other rows say once, few or many, or leave the size out.

J gene: TRBJ2-4; V gene: TRBV5-1; clone size: few; D gene: TRBD1; CDR3 DNA: TGCGCCAGCAGCTTGGTAGGGGGCACAAACATTCAGTACTTC; CDR3 protein: CASSLVGGTNIQYF
J gene: TRBJ2-7; V gene: TRBV29-1; clone size: .; D gene: TRBD2; CDR3 DNA: TGCAGCGGAAGCGGGGGACTAGCGGGGTCCGAGCAGTACTTC; CDR3 protein: CSGSGGLAGSEQYF
J gene: TRBJ2-1; V gene: TRBV12-3/TRBV12-4; clone size: .; D gene: TRBD2; CDR3 DNA: TGTGCCAGCACTATAGCGGGGGGGGATGAGCAGTTCTTC; CDR3 protein: CASTIAGGDEQFF
J gene: TRBJ1-4; V gene: TRBV16; clone size: few; D gene: TRBD1; CDR3 DNA: TGTGCCAGCAGCCGTTCAGGGGGAACCTATGAAAAACTGTTTTTT; CDR3 protein: CASSRSGGTYEKLFF
J gene: TRBJ2-7; V gene: TRBV7-2; clone size: few; D gene: TRBD1; CDR3 DNA: TGTGCCAGCAGCTTAGCGGGGACAGGGGGAAGCGAGCAGTACTTC; CDR3 protein: CASSLAGTGGSEQYF
J gene: TRBJ2-5; V gene: TRBV3-1; clone size: few; D gene: .; CDR3 DNA: TGTGCCAGCAGCCCCGGACGGCATACACCGGGGCCTGAAGAGACCCAGTACTTC; CDR3 protein: CASSPGRHTPGPEETQYF
J gene: TRBJ2-7; V gene: TRBV29-1; clone size: .; D gene: .; CDR3 DNA: TGCAGCGCGCTAGGCCAGTCCTACGAGCAGTACTTC; CDR3 protein: CSALGQSYEQYF
J gene: TRBJ1-2; V gene: TRBV6-6; clone size: .; D gene: .; CDR3 DNA: TGTGCCAGCAGTTTCACCGACAGGACCTATGGCTACACCTTC; CDR3 protein: CASSFTDRTYGYTF
J gene: TRBJ2-1; V gene: TRBV2; clone size: .; D gene: TRBD2; CDR3 DNA: TGTGCCAGCAGTGAAGCGCGCGGGGGAGGCAATGAGCAGTTCTTC; CDR3 protein: CASSEARGGGNEQFF
J gene: TRBJ1-2; V gene: TRBV7-2; clone size: .; D gene: TRBD1; CDR3 DNA: TGTGCCAGCAGCCACTATCTTCAGGGGGACTATGGCTACACCTTC; CDR3 protein: CASSHYLQGDYGYTF
J gene: TRBJ2-6; V gene: TRBV6-6; clone size: .; D gene: .; CDR3 DNA: TGTGCCAGCAGCGCTCACTCCGGGGCCAACGTCCTGACTTTC; CDR3 protein: CASSAHSGANVLTF
J gene: TRBJ2-1; V gene: TRBV27; clone size: few; D gene: TRBD1; CDR3 DNA: TGTGCCAGCAGTTTAAACCCTCCAGCAGGGGGCTATGAGCAGTTCTTC; CDR3 protein: CASSLNPPAGGYEQFF
J gene: TRBJ2-3; V gene: TRBV6-2/TRBV6-3; clone size: few; D gene: .; CDR3 DNA: TGTGCCAGCATCAGTCCTACGGATACGCAGTATTTT; CDR3 protein: CASISPTDTQYF
J gene: TRBJ2-3; V gene: TRBV6-1; clone size: few; D gene: TRBD2; CDR3 DNA: TGTGCCAGCGGAACTAGCGGCGGCACAGATACGCAGTATTTT; CDR3 protein: CASGTSGGTDTQYF
J gene: TRBJ1-2; V gene: TRBV12-3/TRBV12-4; clone size: .; D gene: .; CDR3 DNA: TGTGCCAGCATCTCCGGGACTGAGCTATTCTATGGCTACACCTTC; CDR3 protein: CASISGTELFYGYTF
J gene: TRBJ2-1; V gene: TRBV20-1; clone size: .; D gene: .; CDR3 DNA: TGCAGTGCTAGAGGAGGAGGCCTAACAAACAATGAGCAGTTCTTC; CDR3 protein: CSARGGGLTNNEQFF
J gene: TRBJ2-4; V gene: TRBV20-1; clone size: few; D gene: .; CDR3 DNA: TGCAGTGCTAATCTCGGGGCGGGAAACATTCAGTACTTC; CDR3 protein: CSANLGAGNIQYF
J gene: TRBJ1-4; V gene: TRBV6-5; clone size: few; D gene: TRBD1; CDR3 DNA: TGTGCCAGCAGTTACGGATACAGGGGAGATGAAAAACTGTTTTTT; CDR3 protein: CASSYGYRGDEKLFF
J gene: TRBJ2-1; V gene: TRBV7-2; clone size: few; D gene: .; CDR3 DNA: TGTGCCAGCAGCCAAGCAGGACTTATAAACAATGAGCAGTTCTTC; CDR3 protein: CASSQAGLINNEQFF
J gene: TRBJ1-2; V gene: TRBV6-5; clone size: .; D gene: .; CDR3 DNA: TGTGCCAGCAGTTTCCGTCGAGGGGATGGCTACACCTTC; CDR3 protein: CASSFRRGDGYTF
J gene: TRBJ1-1; V gene: TRBV25-1; clone size: .; D gene: .; CDR3 DNA: TGTGCCAGCACTCCGGGTGGGAGAGAAGCTTTCTTT; CDR3 protein: CASTPGGREAFF
J gene: TRBJ2-7; V gene: TRBV6-6; clone size: few; D gene: TRBD1; CDR3 DNA: TGTGCCAGCAGCACAGGGGTCCCTTCGTACGAGCAGTACTTC; CDR3 protein: CASSTGVPSYEQYF
J gene: TRBJ2-3; V gene: TRBV20-1; clone size: .; D gene: .; CDR3 DNA: TGCAGTGCCGATACCACAGATACGCAGTATTTT; CDR3 protein: CSADTTDTQYF
J gene: TRBJ2-7; V gene: TRBV12-3/TRBV12-4; clone size: few; D gene: .; CDR3 DNA: TGTGCCAGCAGTGTTTCGAGCTCCTACGAGCAGTACTTC; CDR3 protein: CASSVSSSYEQYF
J gene: TRBJ2-3; V gene: TRBV14; clone size: many; D gene: .; CDR3 DNA: TGTGCCAGCAGCCAAGCTGATACGCAGTATTTT; CDR3 protein: CASSQADTQYF
J gene: TRBJ1-2; V gene: TRBV29-1; clone size: once; D gene: .; CDR3 DNA: TGCAGCGTTGAAAAGGAGTATACTAACTATGGCTACACCTTC; CDR3 protein: CSVEKEYTNYGYTF
J gene: TRBJ1-4; V gene: TRBV14; clone size: few; D gene: TRBD1; CDR3 DNA: TGTGCCAGCAGCCAAAGCCGGACAGGACGGAGTGAAAAACTGTTTTTT; CDR3 protein: CASSQSRTGRSEKLFF
J gene: TRBJ2-7; V gene: TRBV3-1; clone size: .; D gene: TRBD1; CDR3 DNA: TGTGCCAGCAGCCAAGGATGGACAGGGGGGAGGTACGAGCAGTACTTC; CDR3 protein: CASSQGWTGGRYEQYF
J gene: TRBJ1-5; V gene: TRBV12-5; clone size: .; D gene: .; CDR3 DNA: TGTGCTAGTGGTTTGGTACTCCTTAACAGGGACAGCAATCAGCCCCAGCATTTT; CDR3 protein: CASGLVLLNRDSNQPQHF
J gene: TRBJ2-5; V gene: TRBV4-1; clone size: .; D gene: .; CDR3 DNA: TGCGCCAGCAGCCAAGGCAGGACTGAGACCCAGTACTTC; CDR3 protein: CASSQGRTETQYF
J gene: TRBJ2-7; V gene: TRBV4-1; clone size: .; D gene: .; CDR3 DNA: TGCGCCAGCAGCCAAGCGGGGTTCTACGAGCAGTACTTC; CDR3 protein: CASSQAGFYEQYF
J gene: TRBJ1-3; V gene: TRBV20-1; clone size: few; D gene: .; CDR3 DNA: TGCAGTGCTAAACCCCCTGGAAACACCATATATTTT; CDR3 protein: CSAKPPGNTIYF
J gene: TRBJ1-2; V gene: TRBV7-2; clone size: few; D gene: .; CDR3 DNA: TGTGCCAGCAGCTTAGCCCGTGGCTACACCTTC; CDR3 protein: CASSLARGYTF
J gene: TRBJ2-2; V gene: TRBV7-2; clone size: few; D gene: .; CDR3 DNA: TGTGCCAGCAGCTCCAGACCCGGGGACGGGCTGTTTTTT; CDR3 protein: CASSSRPGDGLFF
J gene: TRBJ1-2; V gene: TRBV11-2; clone size: .; D gene: .; CDR3 DNA: TGTGCCAGCAGCTCGATAAGACAGACCGGACGTGGTGGCTACACCTTC; CDR3 protein: CASSSIRQTGRGGYTF
J gene: TRBJ2-1; V gene: TRBV14; clone size: .; D gene: .; CDR3 DNA: TGTGCCAGCAGCCAAGCTACAGTCTACAATGAGCAGTTCTTC; CDR3 protein: CASSQATVYNEQFF
J gene: TRBJ2-5; V gene: TRBV20-1; clone size: few; D gene: TRBD2; CDR3 DNA: TGCAGTGCTAGAGGTAGCGGGGAAGAGACCCAGTACTTC; CDR3 protein: CSARGSGEETQYF
J gene: TRBJ1-4; V gene: TRBV20-1; clone size: once; D gene: TRBD1; CDR3 DNA: TGCAGTGCCACGTTACAGGGGGATGAAAAACTGTTTTTT; CDR3 protein: CSATLQGDEKLFF
J gene: TRBJ1-2; V gene: TRBV7-6; clone size: few; D gene: .; CDR3 DNA: TGTGCCAGCAGCCCCGATGGGGGTGGCCACACCTTC; CDR3 protein: CASSPDGGGHTF
J gene: TRBJ2-6; V gene: TRBV6-6; clone size: many; D gene: .; CDR3 DNA: TGTGCCAGCAGTCGTACAGGGTCCGGGGCCAACGTCCTGACTTTC; CDR3 protein: CASSRTGSGANVLTF
J gene: TRBJ2-7; V gene: TRBV6-1; clone size: .; D gene: .; CDR3 DNA: TGTGCCAGCAGTGAACCAGGGGCCGCCAACGAGCAGTACTTC; CDR3 protein: CASSEPGAANEQYF
J gene: TRBJ2-5; V gene: TRBV11-1; clone size: few; D gene: TRBD1; CDR3 DNA: TGTGCCAGCAGCTCAGAAGCACTATACAGGGGAGAGACCCAGTACTTC; CDR3 protein: CASSSEALYRGETQYF
J gene: TRBJ2-5; V gene: TRBV20-1; clone size: .; D gene: .; CDR3 DNA: TGCAGTGCTAGAGTAGTCAGTCAAGAGACCCAGTACTTC; CDR3 protein: CSARVVSQETQYF
J gene: TRBJ1-1; V gene: TRBV6-4; clone size: few; D gene: .; CDR3 DNA: TGTGCCAGCAGTGACTCAACAGGGAACACTGAAGCTTTCTTT; CDR3 protein: CASSDSTGNTEAFF
J gene: TRBJ2-3; V gene: TRBV2; clone size: few; D gene: .; CDR3 DNA: TGTGCCAGCAGCCCCCAGGGCTTCACAGATACGCAGTATTTT; CDR3 protein: CASSPQGFTDTQYF
J gene: TRBJ1-5; V gene: TRBV12-3/TRBV12-4; clone size: .; D gene: .; CDR3 DNA: TGTGCCAGCACCCCCCCGGGCCTTCCGAGCAATCAGCCCCAGCATTTT; CDR3 protein: CASTPPGLPSNQPQHF